This T cell receptor (beta chain) appears in the sequencing data of a study of blood T cell repertoires in COVID-19. Looking at the study overall: From T cells, B-cell-depleted T cells, or PBMCs came the material, which was cDNA or gDNA.

V shed 6 bases and J shed 5 bases, with 24 bases lying between them. Germline V lookup: CDR1 LNHDA, CDR2 SQIVND (reference sequence). This CDR3 contains 17 residues. Here immunoSEQ multiplex PCR was the method, and the copy in TCRdb shows in-frame clones only, minus some. The sample has approximately 200,000 clones, about 87% seen once. Sequenced material: peripheral blood. The source is a woman aged 25-40 years with acute or convalescent COVID-19. This chain uses TRBV19 with TRBJ2-3; weak D call: TRBD2 (6 bases). CDR3 in DNA: TGTGCCAGTAGCCGCCAGCGAAGGCGGGGAAAAATAGATACGCAGTATTTT. Its translation: CASSRQRRRGKIDTQYF. Combining the CDR3 with reference TRBV19 and TRBJ2-3 gives the whole variable domain DGGITQSPKYLFRKEGQNVTLSCEQNLNHDAMYWYRQDPGQGLRLIYYSQIVNDFQKGDIAEGYSVSREKKESFPLTVTSAQKNPTAFYLCASSRQRRRGKIDTQYFGPGTRLTVL.